This T cell receptor (beta chain) was recovered during a study of blood T cell repertoires in COVID-19. Study-wide context: The United States, Italy and Spain provided the acute and convalescent COVID-19 samples.

The assay was immunoSEQ multiplex PCR, and TCRdb's table has in-frame clones only and misses some. In the table there are about 370,000 clones, around 87% of which are singletons. Seattle enrolled patients during active infection and tracked them longitudinally. Source material: peripheral blood. The sequence derives from a woman aged 25 to 39 with COVID-19, enrolled during active disease.

CDR3 protein: CASSPTQAKNIQYF. The CDR3 DNA reads TGCGCCAGCAGTCCCACACAAGCCAAAAACATTCAGTACTTC. The chain carries TRBV10-2 and TRBJ2-4; unclear D gene. Trimming removed 5 bases from V and 0 bases from J, with 8 bases in between. The CDR3 consists of 14 residues. Germline loops: CDR1 WSHSY, CDR2 SAAADI.